One sample yielded the 2 T cell receptor beta chains listed below, sequenced in a study of shared T cell receptors in the human thymus. Generated by immunoSEQ multiplex PCR, the TCRdb table keeps only in-frame clones and is missing some. This sample has approximately 490,000 clones, with about 84% found just once. The sample was also reused in another study, on human thymus T cells.

Source material: thymocytes. These receptors were taken from a boy younger than two with a congenital heart defect.

V is TRBV19 and J is TRBJ2-7; 8 bases line up with TRBD2. V gave up 8 bases and J gave up 2 bases; unmatched junction bases: 14. Germline-derived CDR1 and CDR2 are LNHDA and SQIVND (reference sequence). The CDR3 is made up of 16 amino acids. CDR3 sequence: CASLGGSGSSTYEQYF. The DNA for the CDR3 is TGTGCCAGTCTTGGCGGGAGCGGGAGCTCCACCTACGAGCAGTACTTC.

V gene TRBV29-1 combines with J gene TRBJ2-7; 8 bases match TRBD1. The CDR3 covers 13 residues. CDR1 SQVTM and CDR2 ANQGSEA come from the germline V gene. With V trimmed by 6 bases and J by 7 bases, 11 bases remained unmatched. In DNA form, the CDR3 reads TGCAGCGTCCCCCGCGCAGGGGGCAGGGAGCAGTACTTC. Its translation: CSVPRAGGREQYF.